This T cell receptor (beta chain) came from a study of early T cells in non-severe SARS-CoV-2 infection. Study-wide context: RNA in bulk from unsorted whole blood was sequenced, and chains were unpaired.

The TCR library protocol attached unique molecular identifiers to the individual cDNA molecules. TCRdb reanalysed the 5' RACE reads using MiXCR and keeps one entry per CDR3 protein. This sample has tens of thousands of distinct CDR3 sequences; roughly 5.7% occur once, and the top ten carry about 4.9%. Many counts were recorded for this clonotype. As yet, its antigen is unknown. Between the trimmed V and J ends, which lost 0 bases and 1 base, there was a span of 4 bases. The CDR3 totals 12 residues. In germline, CDR1 is DFQATT, CDR2 SNEGSKA (reference sequence). Study-wide results and caveats: The matching step, a VDJdb search, favored anti-spike CD8 responses and missed private and CD4 specificities.

This chain connects TRBV20-1 to TRBJ2-7; D call uncertain. This TCR was recovered from an adult who was a healthcare worker with PCR-confirmed SARS-CoV-2 infection or an uninfected control (not recorded which). This material consisted of whole blood, taken at baseline. The CDR3 DNA reads TGCAGTGCTAGAGATACATCCTACGAGCAGTACTTC. Encoded protein: CSARDTSYEQYF.